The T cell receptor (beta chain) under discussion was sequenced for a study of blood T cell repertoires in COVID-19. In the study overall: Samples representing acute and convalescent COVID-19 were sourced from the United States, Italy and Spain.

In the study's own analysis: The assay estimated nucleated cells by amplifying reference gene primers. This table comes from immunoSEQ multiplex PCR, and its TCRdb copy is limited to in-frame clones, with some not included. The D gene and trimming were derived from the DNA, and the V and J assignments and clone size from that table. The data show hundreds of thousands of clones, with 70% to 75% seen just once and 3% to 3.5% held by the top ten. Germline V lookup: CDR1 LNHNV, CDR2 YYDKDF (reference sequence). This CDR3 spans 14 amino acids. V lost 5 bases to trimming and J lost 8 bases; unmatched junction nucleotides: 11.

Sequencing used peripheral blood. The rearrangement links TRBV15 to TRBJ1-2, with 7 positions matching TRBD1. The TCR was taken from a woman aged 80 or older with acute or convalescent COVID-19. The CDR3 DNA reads TGTGCCACCAGCGACACAACAGGGGCGGGGGGCTACACCTTC. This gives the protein CATSDTTGAGGYTF.